This TCR beta chain was recovered during a study of T cell responses to AZD1222 COVID-19 vaccine. The CDR3 length is 15 residues. Trimming cost V 4 bases and J 5 bases; bases outside gene matches: 9. Per the germline V gene, CDR1 is SEHNR and CDR2 is FQNEAQ (reference sequence). Points on this clone: The antigen remains undetermined.

Findings and caveats of the study: A reported finding is that nearly half of spike-specific TCRs target unmutated variant regions. Spike as a whole was targeted by vaccine-associated CD4 TCRs, dominant at 160-218 and 743-854. At baseline, just five or six AZD1222 recipients tested seropositive.

Measured with immunoSEQ multiplex PCR; TCRdb has only the in-frame clones, and not every one. Of tens of thousands of clones in the sample, more than 80% were seen once. The sequencing here drew on peripheral blood, taken on day 0 of MenACWY control vaccination. The J gene is TRBJ1-1, the V gene TRBV7-9, with TRBD1 identical over 8 bases. This sequence was found in an adult in good health. CDR3 DNA sequence: TGTGCCAGCAGCTCGAGGACAGGGATGGGTACTGAAGCTTTCTTT. This gives the protein CASSSRTGMGTEAFF.